A selection of T cell receptor beta chains follows, all from one sample in a study of blood T cell repertoires in COVID-19. Libraries were prepared by immunoSEQ multiplex PCR; TCRdb keeps only in-frame clonotypes and omits some of them. Found here are nearly 100,000 clones, less than 85% of them singletons; the top ten hold around 15%. Input material: peripheral blood. The receptors come from a woman aged 60-75 years with acute or convalescent COVID-19. Both conserved end residues are part of each CDR3. The order of the fields is D gene, J gene, clone size, V gene, CDR3 DNA, CDR3 protein. D genes are given only for firm matches. Rows give clone size only sometimes, using once, few, many, or a class for an expanded clone.

D: -; J: TRBJ2-3; size: -; V: TRBV18; DNA: TGTGCCAGCTCACCACGTCAGGGGTGGACAGATACGCAGTATTTT; CDR3: CASSPRQGWTDTQYF
D: -; J: TRBJ1-1; size: -; V: TRBV7-2; DNA: TGTGCCAGCAGCTATTCTGGGGAACAGGGTGTAGCTTTCTTT; CDR3: CASSYSGEQGVAFF
D: -; J: TRBJ2-3; size: -; V: TRBV3-1/TRBV3-2; DNA: TGTGCCAGCAGCCAAGGAGGAGTGGGCACAGATACGCAGTATTTT; CDR3: CASSQGGVGTDTQYF
D: TRBD2; J: TRBJ2-5; size: -; V: TRBV9; DNA: TGTGCCAGCAGCGTAGCGGCGGGGGGAGAGACCCAGTACTTC; CDR3: CASSVAAGGETQYF
D: -; J: TRBJ2-2; size: -; V: TRBV5-1; DNA: TGCGCCAGCAGCTTGCCCTTCTCTAACACCGGGGAGCTGTTTTTT; CDR3: CASSLPFSNTGELFF
D: -; J: TRBJ1-1; size: -; V: TRBV11-3; DNA: TGTGCCAGCAGCTGGGGTGGGGGCATGGCTGAAGCTTTCTTT; CDR3: CASSWGGGMAEAFF
D: -; J: TRBJ1-1; size: -; V: TRBV27; DNA: TGTGCCAGCAGAAAAGAGTTGGTGAACACTGAAGCTTTCTTT; CDR3: CASRKELVNTEAFF
D: TRBD1; J: TRBJ2-5; size: -; V: TRBV5-1; DNA: TGCGCCAGCAGCGAAGCGAGGACAGGGGACGGAGAGACCCAGTACTTC; CDR3: CASSEARTGDGETQYF
D: -; J: TRBJ2-5; size: -; V: TRBV20-1; DNA: TGCAGTGCTAGGAGCCAAGAGACCCAGTACTTC; CDR3: CSARSQETQYF
D: -; J: TRBJ1-2; size: -; V: TRBV5-3; DNA: TGTGCCAGAAGCTTGAGGGGGGGCTACACCTTC; CDR3: CARSLRGGYTF
D: TRBD1; J: TRBJ1-6; size: -; V: TRBV30; DNA: TGTGCCTGGAGTGCCCAACGGGCTGGACAGGGTAATTCACCCCTCCACTTT; CDR3: CAWSAQRAGQGNSPLHF
D: -; J: TRBJ1-5; size: -; V: TRBV19; DNA: TGTGCCAGTAGTAGAATTCAGGGTAGACTTGGTCAGCCCCAGCATTTT; CDR3: CASSRIQGRLGQPQHF
D: TRBD2; J: TRBJ2-5; size: -; V: TRBV3-1/TRBV3-2; DNA: TGTGCCAGCAGCCAAGTGTCGGGGGGGTCAGGGACCCAGTACTTC; CDR3: CASSQVSGGSGTQYF
D: -; J: TRBJ1-5; size: -; V: TRBV6-1; DNA: TGTGCCAGCAGTGATACGGGAAAAAGCTTAAGCAATCAGCCCCAGCATTTT; CDR3: CASSDTGKSLSNQPQHF
D: -; J: TRBJ1-2; size: -; V: TRBV30; DNA: TGTGCCTGGACTCCCCCTCGAGCAAACTATGGCTACACCTTC; CDR3: CAWTPPRANYGYTF
D: TRBD1; J: TRBJ1-6; size: -; V: TRBV25-1; DNA: TGTGCCAGCAGCCCTCCGACAGGGGGCCGCAATTCACCCCTCCACTTT; CDR3: CASSPPTGGRNSPLHF
D: TRBD1; J: TRBJ1-2; size: -; V: TRBV28; DNA: TGTGCCAGCATCGAACAGGGGGCGAGTGGCTACACCTTC; CDR3: CASIEQGASGYTF
D: -; J: TRBJ2-5; size: many; V: TRBV6-5; DNA: TGTGCCAGCAGTTACAGGGGGGGGAAGCAAGAGACCCAGTACTTC; CDR3: CASSYRGGKQETQYF
D: -; J: TRBJ2-7; size: -; V: TRBV7-2; DNA: TGTGCCAGCAGCTTAGATGGAGGGGGCCTCTACGAGCAGTACTTC; CDR3: CASSLDGGGLYEQYF
D: TRBD2; J: TRBJ2-1; size: -; V: TRBV28; DNA: TGTGCCAGCATATACCGGGGGGGAACCTACAATGAGCAGTTCTTC; CDR3: CASIYRGGTYNEQFF
D: -; J: TRBJ1-1; size: -; V: TRBV28; DNA: TGTGCCAGCAGTTTATGGAGTGCCGGGGAAGCTTTCTTT; CDR3: CASSLWSAGEAFF
D: TRBD2; J: TRBJ2-3; size: -; V: TRBV5-1; DNA: TGCGCCAGCAGCTCGGGAACTAGCGGGGGTGCTAGCACAGATACGCAGTATTTT; CDR3: CASSSGTSGGASTDTQYF
D: TRBD1; J: TRBJ1-6; size: -; V: TRBV5-1; DNA: TGCGCCAGCAGCTTGGTTGGCAGGGGGGAATCACCCCTCCACTTT; CDR3: CASSLVGRGESPLHF
D: TRBD1; J: TRBJ2-3; size: -; V: TRBV7-9; DNA: TGTGCCAGCAGCTCGGGACAGACTCAACTTACAGATACGCAGTATTTT; CDR3: CASSSGQTQLTDTQYF
D: -; J: TRBJ1-2; size: -; V: TRBV30; DNA: TGTGCCTGGAGCAACAGGGCCCAGGGTGGCTACACCTTC; CDR3: CAWSNRAQGGYTF
D: -; J: TRBJ1-2; size: -; V: TRBV11-3; DNA: TGTGCCAGCAGCTTAGATGGATCGGGTTCTCTCTATGGCTACACCTTC; CDR3: CASSLDGSGSLYGYTF
D: -; J: TRBJ1-1; size: -; V: TRBV2; DNA: TGTGCCAGCCGTCTGAACACTGAAGCTTTCTTT; CDR3: CASRLNTEAFF
D: -; J: TRBJ1-3; size: once; V: TRBV3-1/TRBV3-2; DNA: TGTGCCAGCAGGGCCGCTTCTGGAAACACCATATATTTT; CDR3: CASRAASGNTIYF
D: TRBD1; J: TRBJ2-2; size: -; V: TRBV7-3; DNA: TGTGCCAGCAGCTTACGGGACAGGGGATCCGGGGAGCTGTTTTTT; CDR3: CASSLRDRGSGELFF
D: -; J: TRBJ2-1; size: once; V: TRBV5-1; DNA: TGCGCCAGCAGTACGGGGGATTCCTTGGGAGAGCAGTTCTTC; CDR3: CASSTGDSLGEQFF
D: TRBD1; J: TRBJ1-5; size: -; V: TRBV6-6; DNA: TGTGCCAGCAGTTTGAGCGGGGGACAGGGCCGACAGCCCCAGCATTTT; CDR3: CASSLSGGQGRQPQHF
D: -; J: TRBJ2-3; size: -; V: TRBV19; DNA: TGTGCCAGTAGTATAGACCCTTTCGGAGATACGCAGTATTTT; CDR3: CASSIDPFGDTQYF
D: TRBD1; J: TRBJ1-3; size: -; V: TRBV3-1/TRBV3-2; DNA: TGTGCCAGCAGCCAAGAATGGGCAGGGGGTGGAAACACCATATATTTT; CDR3: CASSQEWAGGGNTIYF